Listed below are T cell receptor beta chains from one sample, sequenced in a study of cytomegalovirus exposure and HLA in healthy donors. Generated by immunoSEQ multiplex PCR, the TCRdb table keeps only in-frame clones and is missing some. The sample yields 150,000 or so clones, approximately 82% seen once. The specimen was PBMCs. Source of these receptors: a male donor in good health and CMV-seronegative. Each CDR3 is given without its conserved first and last residue.

J,V,CDR3
TRBJ2-1,TRBV7-6,ASSLAPSNEQF
TRBJ2-7,TRBV5-4,ASSQETGIYEQY
TRBJ2-1,TRBV9,ASSVGAGGMNEQF
TRBJ2-3,TRBV7-9,ASSLGSLSGPSGTDTQY
TRBJ1-6,TRBV9,ATSTGTDARGGDSPLH
TRBJ2-5,TRBV10-3,AISERDSIKQY
TRBJ2-4,TRBV27,ASSSQGLLWW
TRBJ1-2,TRBV5-4,ASRPYRARYGYT
TRBJ1-5,TRBV7-2,ASSSKRQGSSQPQH
TRBJ1-3,TRBV4-1,ASGDRVAGNTIY
TRBJ2-7,TRBV9,AGSVASGGAYEQY
TRBJ2-5,TRBV5-1,ASAYQETQY
TRBJ2-3,TRBV10-1,ASSRLAGSLSTQY
TRBJ2-7,TRBV19,ASSMPGQAYEQY
TRBJ1-1,TRBV6-5,ASSYQGTGTEAF
TRBJ2-3,TRBV7-6,ASSPPRDRGTTQY
TRBJ2-6,TRBV9,ASSVRGDSGANVLT
TRBJ1-4,TRBV9,ASSRRTGLEGKLF
TRBJ1-2,TRBV29-1,SVEGQAGHGYT
TRBJ2-2,TRBV11-3,ASSLGGGRIYGELF
TRBJ2-1,TRBV5-1,ASRGNIAGEQF
TRBJ2-1,TRBV7-2,ASSADRARNEQF
TRBJ1-6,TRBV7-2,ASSQQGWTSPLH
TRBJ1-6,TRBV30,AWRRKGTASESPLH
TRBJ1-4,TRBV18,ASSPRPGQGNEKLF
TRBJ2-3,TRBV5-6,ASSLGLGTDTQY
TRBJ2-7,TRBV7-9,ASSLVPGTGSDEQY